Below, one T cell receptor beta chain is given with its context. Its antigen specificity is not known. Nothing much larger sits one base from this clone, and base qualities are not available. Library method: the immunoSEQ multiplex PCR assay. The multiplex PCR relied on a mix of 60 forward primers for TCR Vbeta segments and 13 reverse primers for TCR Jbeta segments. The CDR3 region of rearranged TCR beta genes was amplified from genomic DNA with a multiplex PCR assay. The amplified TCR beta libraries were sequenced on the Illumina HiSeq System as 87-base-pair reads. Per the source publication's procedure: A later analysis tallied tens of millions of unique TCR beta chains across the roughly 610 repertoires, and about 10 million of those chains were shared by two or more donors. Raw reads were error-corrected and collapsed into unique sequences by a nearest-neighbor algorithm in which closely related sequences were merged to remove PCR and sequencing errors. V, D and J gene segments were assigned by aligning CDR3 sequences to IMGT reference sequences. Each retained sequence needed at least a six-nucleotide match to both a V gene segment and a J gene segment. Rearrangements were called productive when the CDR3 lacked stop codons and stayed in frame with V and J; all others were non-productive. CDR3 was defined by IMGT convention, running from the second conserved V-encoded cysteine to the conserved J-encoded phenylalanine. The earlier analysis of about 530 of the donors excluded any sequence lacking an unambiguous match to a single V gene segment. An earlier analysis of fewer than 650 of the donors classified V segments as functional when productive rearrangements were above 56.7% and as segregating when the standard deviation between donors was above 5%. A statistical classification framework was built for diagnosing cytomegalovirus status from the catalog of TCR beta chain sequences. A later analysis assigned V and J genes by comparing TCR nucleotide sequences with IMGT/GENE-DB human TR gene sequences. The TCRdist pipeline was used in a later analysis to assign CDR3 sequences and most-parsimonious VDJ recombination scenarios. In a later analysis, every TCR beta chain was defined by the combination of its CDR3 amino acid sequence and its V-gene family, and reads without a unique V-gene family were dropped. As a way to deal with suspected cross-contamination and a sequencing artifact, a later analysis dropped 500 to 700 nucleotide sequences that were highly shared and had low generation probability. In a later analysis, a clonal expansion index for each public chain was calculated from normalized within-repertoire ranks of inferred template counts. A later analysis computed generation probabilities with a VDJ recombination model fitted to out-of-frame rearrangements, and checked the results against IGoR. A later analysis scored TCR-TCR, TCR-HLA and TCR-CMV co-occurrence with hypergeometric tests, applying a repertoire-size bias correction to TCR pairs. To estimate false discovery rates, a later analysis permuted the HLA or CMV assignments 20 times. In a later analysis, co-occurring TCRs were grouped using DBSCAN, with TCRdist sequence similarity added in when clustering inside HLA-allele-positive subsets. For co-occurrence clustering, repertoires with fewer than 30,000 or more than 120,000 public chains were excluded, along with 5 or 6 repertoires with anomalous nucleotide sharing. TCRdb obtained this table from immuneACCESS and retained in-frame rearrangements with V and J assigned. These tables miss some clones; where compared with another copy, unresolved V genes account for less than half of the shortfall, and the remainder is unexplained. D and trimming were read from the DNA, whereas the V and J calls and clone size are those reported in that table. A total of 150,000 to 200,000 clones appear in this sample, about 80% of them only once. Around 1.5% of the sample is held by the ten biggest clonotypes.

The cohort comprised approximately 700 healthy bone marrow donors. At the time of sampling, all cohort members were nominally healthy, though unrecorded immune exposures were likely present. The donor tested CMV seropositive, placing the donor among the roughly 300 seropositive members of the cohort. Every donor gave a peripheral blood sample, and the peripheral blood mononuclear cells from that sample were used for TCR beta sequencing. Genomic DNA extraction from the blood cell samples was performed with the Qiagen DNeasy Blood Extraction Kit. These data come from a study of cytomegalovirus exposure and HLA in healthy donors (dated by TCRdb to 2017 to 2019). A note on the overall study: An earlier analysis of some 620 of the donors reported about 280 Gb of sequence data and 95 million to 140 million unique TCR beta sequences obtained from about 170 million T cells. In addition to the first cohort of 650 to 750 subjects, a separate validation cohort of approximately 110 different subjects was used. Alongside the repertoire data, information on donor age, sex, ethnicity and CMV serostatus was compiled. In an earlier analysis of more than 550 of the donors, high-throughput TCR beta sequencing was used to judge whether each TCR beta V gene segment behaved as functional or pseudogenic. To predict cytomegalovirus infection status, the study combined high-throughput TCR immunosequencing, statistical association of individual TCRs with disease status, and machine learning. The study was designed to test whether signatures of past pathogen exposure could be identified by cataloging public T cell receptors. All discovery cohort repertoires had been generated on a single sequencing platform. Four to six DR-DQ haplotypes were handled as single units for association and clustering because linkage in the cohort was strong. In a later analysis, previously published TCR beta repertoires from some 640 donors were re-analyzed and high-resolution HLA genotyping was added so that TCR occurrence patterns could be studied. HLA typing covered class I and class II loci at four-digit resolution. An early release covering about 600 HLA-typed donors comprised about 300 gigabases of sequencing data and approximately 80 million unique TCR sequences. In the later analysis, no new phenotypic data were used to find candidate immune exposures; instead, reliance was placed on TCR beta sequences and their occurrence across donors. Among 398 genotyped donors of the cohort, an average of 235,054 unique TCR beta nucleotide sequences were sequenced per donor, about a sixth of them non-productive. A later genetic analysis used genome-wide SNP genotypes for about 60% of the roughly 700 donors, treating that subset as a discovery cohort. Using immunosequencing, the study profiled T cell repertoires from 500 to 800 subjects and related those repertoires to cytomegalovirus serostatus. The number of donors typed differed by locus, with 629-630 for A, B, C, DRB1 and DQB1, roughly 550 for DQA1, 600 to 610 for DPA1, and roughly 450 for DPB1. The genetic ancestry cluster associated with self-reported Caucasian donors included 80% to 90% of the approximately 410 genotyped donors.

The paper's findings and limits, for the study overall: It was suggested by the authors that the approach could potentially be generalized to other disease states and immunological phenotypes. Cytomegalovirus status was reported to be diagnosed by the classifier with high specificity and sensitivity in both the original and validation cohorts. In a later analysis, the rate of TCR association differed among HLA loci, with DRB1 alleles having the most associated TCRs and HLA-C alleles having the fewest. Because HLA typing was missing for some donors at each locus, association tests included only the typed subset. A total of around 150 TCR beta chains were listed by the study as associated with cytomegalovirus. A later genetic analysis reported fewer N-insertions in productive TCRs among donors in an Asian-associated ancestry cluster than the roughly 700-donor mean. Across donors, most TCR sequences were observed very rarely, whereas some public TCRs were present in many individuals. For the cohort, immune exposure information was limited to CMV serostatus. In a later analysis, 16,951 TCR beta sequences were associated with specific HLA alleles at a false discovery rate of 0.05. The presence/absence analyses assumed that sequencing depth was roughly uniform across donors, and that assumption may not be true. In an earlier analysis of about 600 of the donors, most TCR beta V segments appeared in productive rearrangements about 87% or about 30% of the time, broadly matching IMGT annotations. A further reported finding was that TCR beta sequences accurately predicted the HLA-A and HLA-B alleles for most subjects in the first cohort. In a later analysis, several top co-occurrence clusters were reported to appear linked to parvovirus B19, influenza, CMV and Epstein-Barr virus. Most CMV-associated TCR beta chains appeared to be HLA-restricted in a later analysis, and the HLA associations seemed to be driven largely by CMV exposure. A few of the identified cytomegalovirus-associated TCR beta chains were confirmed in vitro to be specific for cytomegalovirus antigens. A cluster of highly shared sequence variants was judged likely to represent a technical artifact of the sequencing pipeline. The 87-base-pair reads could not distinguish some IMGT-functional V segments, including TRBV6-2 and TRBV6-3, so those segments were excluded. V-gene and J-gene trimming of TCR beta chains was associated with a missense DCLRE1C variant in a later genetic analysis, and the association was replicated in an independent cohort. Assigning TCR associations to individual alleles was difficult when HLA alleles, especially DR and DQ, strongly co-occurred. Only TCR beta chains were sequenced in this cohort, and the absence of alpha or paired-chain data limited detectable features. Linkage disequilibrium might explain the correlated functional status among segregating V segments, but an unknown experimental factor could not be ruled out. Because counts were too low, about 18 rarely observed V segments, including chromosome 9 orphons, were excluded from the earlier analysis of several hundred of the donors. In a later analysis, HLA-associated TCR beta chains showed more clonal expansion and lower generation probabilities than non-associated chains that were equally common.

According to the germline V gene, CDR1 reads SGHNT and CDR2 reads YENEEA. The junction carries 8 bases between V and J, which are trimmed by 5 bases and 0 bases respectively. The CDR3, cysteine through phenylalanine, is 13 amino acids long. The read is trimmed to its CDR3 DNA, 39 bases read in frame from base 1. This receptor was identified in a woman under 40 in good health and CMV-seropositive. This chain is built from TRBV11-3 and TRBJ2-7, with the D segment identity uncertain. The sample was PBMCs. The CDR3 loop reads CASSPPGSYEQYF. DNA sequence: TGTGCCAGCAGCCCACCGGGCTCCTACGAGCAGTACTTC.